These T cell receptor beta chains were read from a single sample in a study of cytomegalovirus exposure and HLA in healthy donors. The table came from immunoSEQ multiplex PCR; TCRdb's copy has only in-frame clones and leaves some out. Counted here are roughly 80,000 clones, less than 85% occurring once; the ten biggest clones make up 2% to 3%. The sample comprised PBMCs. Receptors originate from a woman aged 45-65 years in good health and CMV-seronegative. CDR3s include the opening cysteine and the closing phenylalanine or tryptophan. The order of the fields is D gene, clone size, J gene, V gene, CDR3 DNA, CDR3 protein. D genes are given only for firm matches. Expanded clones are given a class, and other clones once, few, many or no size at all.

d_gene: -; abundance: once; j_gene: TRBJ2-3; v_gene: TRBV5-1; CDR3nt: TGCGCCAGCAGCTTGGGGGGCGACAGGAGCACAGATACGCAGTATTTT; CDR3aa: CASSLGGDRSTDTQYF
d_gene: TRBD1; abundance: -; j_gene: TRBJ1-5; v_gene: TRBV28; CDR3nt: TGTGCCAGCAGTTTCGGGACAGGAAATCAGCCCCAGCATTTT; CDR3aa: CASSFGTGNQPQHF
d_gene: TRBD1; abundance: -; j_gene: TRBJ2-7; v_gene: TRBV28; CDR3nt: TGTGCCAGCAACAGAGGGTCGCAGGGGGCCTACGAGCAGTACTTC; CDR3aa: CASNRGSQGAYEQYF
d_gene: -; abundance: -; j_gene: TRBJ1-5; v_gene: TRBV7-2; CDR3nt: TGTGCCAGCAGCTTACGGTATAGCAATCAGCCCCAGCATTTT; CDR3aa: CASSLRYSNQPQHF
d_gene: -; abundance: -; j_gene: TRBJ1-1; v_gene: TRBV27; CDR3nt: TGTGCCAGCAGTGGGTCCCGGGACACGAACACTGAAGCTTTCTTT; CDR3aa: CASSGSRDTNTEAFF
d_gene: TRBD1; abundance: few; j_gene: TRBJ2-7; v_gene: TRBV7-9; CDR3nt: TGTGCCAGCAGCCCAGGGGGCGCTGGCTACGAGCAGTACTTC; CDR3aa: CASSPGGAGYEQYF
d_gene: TRBD1; abundance: once; j_gene: TRBJ1-1; v_gene: TRBV7-9; CDR3nt: TGTGCCAGCAGCTCGGGGACAGGTTACAACACTGAAGCTTTCTTT; CDR3aa: CASSSGTGYNTEAFF
d_gene: TRBD2; abundance: once; j_gene: TRBJ2-1; v_gene: TRBV10-1; CDR3nt: TGCGCCAGCAGTGGAGGACTAGCGGGAGGGCCATCCTACAATGAGCAGTTCTTC; CDR3aa: CASSGGLAGGPSYNEQFF
d_gene: TRBD1; abundance: -; j_gene: TRBJ1-2; v_gene: TRBV11-2; CDR3nt: TGTGCCAGCAGCATTACAGGGGGAAGCTATGGCTACACCTTC; CDR3aa: CASSITGGSYGYTF
d_gene: TRBD1; abundance: -; j_gene: TRBJ1-1; v_gene: TRBV29-1; CDR3nt: TGCAGCGTGCCTACGGGACAGATGAACACTGAAGCTTTCTTT; CDR3aa: CSVPTGQMNTEAFF
d_gene: -; abundance: -; j_gene: TRBJ2-5; v_gene: TRBV30; CDR3nt: TGTGCCTGGGACTGGCTGAGGGAGTCACGGGAGACCCAGTACTTC; CDR3aa: CAWDWLRESRETQYF
d_gene: TRBD2; abundance: once; j_gene: TRBJ2-5; v_gene: TRBV27; CDR3nt: TGTGCCAGCAGTTTGGCCGGGACTAAGGGGGAGACCCAGTACTTC; CDR3aa: CASSLAGTKGETQYF
d_gene: TRBD1; abundance: -; j_gene: TRBJ1-5; v_gene: TRBV18; CDR3nt: TGTGCCAGCTCACCAGGGACAGGGGATAGCAATCAGCCCCAGCATTTT; CDR3aa: CASSPGTGDSNQPQHF
d_gene: TRBD2; abundance: -; j_gene: TRBJ2-5; v_gene: TRBV2; CDR3nt: TGTGCCAGCGGTATGGGCGGGGGGACCCAAGAGACCCAGTACTTC; CDR3aa: CASGMGGGTQETQYF
d_gene: TRBD1; abundance: once; j_gene: TRBJ1-2; v_gene: TRBV29-1; CDR3nt: TGCAGCACCCGGGACAGGGACAACTATGGCTACACCTTC; CDR3aa: CSTRDRDNYGYTF
d_gene: TRBD1; abundance: -; j_gene: TRBJ2-7; v_gene: TRBV6-5; CDR3nt: TGTGCCAGCAGTCCCCCGGGACAGGGTTACGAGCAGTACTTC; CDR3aa: CASSPPGQGYEQYF
d_gene: -; abundance: -; j_gene: TRBJ2-1; v_gene: TRBV2; CDR3nt: TGTGCCAGCAGGGCCGGGGTAAACTCCTACAATGAGCAGTTCTTC; CDR3aa: CASRAGVNSYNEQFF
d_gene: -; abundance: -; j_gene: TRBJ1-5; v_gene: TRBV28; CDR3nt: TGTGCCAGCAGCCCATCCCGCGGGTGGAATCAGCCCCAGCATTTT; CDR3aa: CASSPSRGWNQPQHF
d_gene: -; abundance: -; j_gene: TRBJ2-3; v_gene: TRBV15; CDR3nt: TGTGCCACCAGCAGAGATCGGGATACGCAGTATTTT; CDR3aa: CATSRDRDTQYF
d_gene: -; abundance: -; j_gene: TRBJ2-7; v_gene: TRBV7-9; CDR3nt: TGTGCCAGCAGCCCCCCCGGAGAGGTTGGGTACGAGCAGTACTTC; CDR3aa: CASSPPGEVGYEQYF
d_gene: TRBD1; abundance: -; j_gene: TRBJ2-1; v_gene: TRBV7-3; CDR3nt: TGTGCCAGCAGCTCAGCCAGCCGGGACAGGGGGCACAATGAGCAGTTCTTC; CDR3aa: CASSSASRDRGHNEQFF
d_gene: -; abundance: -; j_gene: TRBJ2-7; v_gene: TRBV5-4; CDR3nt: TGTGCCAGCAGCCCTCAGGGGACCTACGAGCAGTACTTC; CDR3aa: CASSPQGTYEQYF
d_gene: -; abundance: -; j_gene: TRBJ2-3; v_gene: TRBV27; CDR3nt: TGTGCCAGCAGTTTTGGGACCCGGGGGAGCACAGATACGCAGTATTTT; CDR3aa: CASSFGTRGSTDTQYF
d_gene: TRBD2; abundance: -; j_gene: TRBJ2-3; v_gene: TRBV7-9; CDR3nt: TGTGCCAGCAGCGTCCACTACGGAGCGGGACCCACAGATACGCAGTATTTT; CDR3aa: CASSVHYGAGPTDTQYF
d_gene: TRBD2; abundance: once; j_gene: TRBJ2-1; v_gene: TRBV5-4; CDR3nt: TGTGCCAGCAGCTTCACCGGGACTAGCGGGAGGGCCGGGCAGTTCTTC; CDR3aa: CASSFTGTSGRAGQFF
d_gene: TRBD1; abundance: -; j_gene: TRBJ1-2; v_gene: TRBV10-3; CDR3nt: TGTGCCATCAGTGCCGGACAGGGGGCCGTCTATGGCTACACCTTC; CDR3aa: CAISAGQGAVYGYTF
d_gene: -; abundance: -; j_gene: TRBJ2-5; v_gene: TRBV7-9; CDR3nt: TGTGCCAGCAGCTGGCGACGAACAGTGTACCAAGAGACCCAGTACTTC; CDR3aa: CASSWRRTVYQETQYF
d_gene: -; abundance: -; j_gene: TRBJ2-5; v_gene: TRBV18; CDR3nt: TGTGCCAGCTCCCCGGAAGGGGTTGAAGAGACCCAGTACTTC; CDR3aa: CASSPEGVEETQYF
d_gene: TRBD1; abundance: -; j_gene: TRBJ1-2; v_gene: TRBV10-3; CDR3nt: TGTGCCATCAGTGAGTCGGGTGGGGACAGGGTCTATGGCTACACCTTC; CDR3aa: CAISESGGDRVYGYTF
d_gene: -; abundance: -; j_gene: TRBJ2-2; v_gene: TRBV6-5; CDR3nt: TGTGCCAGCAGCCAATCCGGGGTGCCCGGGGAGCTGTTTTTT; CDR3aa: CASSQSGVPGELFF
d_gene: TRBD2; abundance: few; j_gene: TRBJ2-5; v_gene: TRBV5-1; CDR3nt: TGCGCTAGCGCCGAAGCGGGAGGGCCAGAAGAGACCCAGTACTTC; CDR3aa: CASAEAGGPEETQYF
d_gene: -; abundance: -; j_gene: TRBJ1-2; v_gene: TRBV7-9; CDR3nt: TGTGCCAGCAGCTCCGCCCCCGACAGCGCTCACTATGGCTACACCTTC; CDR3aa: CASSSAPDSAHYGYTF
d_gene: -; abundance: once; j_gene: TRBJ2-2; v_gene: TRBV4-1; CDR3nt: TGCGCCAGCAGCCTACAGCCTAGCGCCGACTCCGGGGAGCTGTTTTTT; CDR3aa: CASSLQPSADSGELFF
d_gene: TRBD1; abundance: -; j_gene: TRBJ1-5; v_gene: TRBV28; CDR3nt: TGTGCCAGCAGTCAGTGGGGACAGGGGGTTTTTTATCAGCCCCAGCATTTT; CDR3aa: CASSQWGQGVFYQPQHF
d_gene: -; abundance: -; j_gene: TRBJ2-1; v_gene: TRBV29-1; CDR3nt: TGCAGCGGTGGGGGGTTGAATGAGCAGTTCTTC; CDR3aa: CSGGGLNEQFF
d_gene: TRBD1; abundance: -; j_gene: TRBJ2-1; v_gene: TRBV20-1; CDR3nt: TGCAGCGGGAAACAGGGGAATGAGCAGTTCTTC; CDR3aa: CSGKQGNEQFF
d_gene: -; abundance: -; j_gene: TRBJ1-2; v_gene: TRBV5-4; CDR3nt: TGTGCCAGCAGCTTGGGTTTAACAGCCTACACCTTC; CDR3aa: CASSLGLTAYTF
d_gene: TRBD1; abundance: -; j_gene: TRBJ2-5; v_gene: TRBV7-2; CDR3nt: TGTGCCAGCAGCTTAAGTCGACAGGGATTTACCCAGTACTTC; CDR3aa: CASSLSRQGFTQYF
d_gene: TRBD2; abundance: -; j_gene: TRBJ2-3; v_gene: TRBV5-1; CDR3nt: TGCGCCAGCAGCCCGGGGGGGAGGAGCACAGATACGCAGTATTTT; CDR3aa: CASSPGGRSTDTQYF
d_gene: -; abundance: -; j_gene: TRBJ1-2; v_gene: TRBV7-8; CDR3nt: TGTGCCAGCAGCCCACGCGGGGGGCTAGATTATGGCTACACCTTC; CDR3aa: CASSPRGGLDYGYTF
d_gene: TRBD1; abundance: -; j_gene: TRBJ1-1; v_gene: TRBV18; CDR3nt: TGTGCCAGCTCACCACTTACAGGGGTGGGAAACACTGAAGCTTTCTTT; CDR3aa: CASSPLTGVGNTEAFF
d_gene: -; abundance: -; j_gene: TRBJ2-5; v_gene: TRBV20-1; CDR3nt: TGCAGTGCTAGATTGTTCGGTAATCAGTACTTC; CDR3aa: CSARLFGNQYF
d_gene: -; abundance: -; j_gene: TRBJ1-6; v_gene: TRBV7-2; CDR3nt: TGTGCCAGCAGCGGGGACAACTATAATTCACCCCTCCACTTT; CDR3aa: CASSGDNYNSPLHF
d_gene: -; abundance: -; j_gene: TRBJ1-5; v_gene: TRBV29-1; CDR3nt: TGCAGCGTTGGGATCGGGGGTGGTAATCAGCCCCAGCATTTT; CDR3aa: CSVGIGGGNQPQHF
d_gene: TRBD1; abundance: -; j_gene: TRBJ1-3; v_gene: TRBV30; CDR3nt: TGTGCCTGGGCTACAGGGGGGAGAGGAAACACCATATATTTT; CDR3aa: CAWATGGRGNTIYF
d_gene: -; abundance: -; j_gene: TRBJ1-2; v_gene: TRBV7-8; CDR3nt: TGTGCCAGCAGTTCCCAGGGTTACTATGGCTACACCTTC; CDR3aa: CASSSQGYYGYTF
d_gene: TRBD2; abundance: -; j_gene: TRBJ2-5; v_gene: TRBV6-1; CDR3nt: TGTGCCAGCAGTGGGGGGGGACGAGAGACCCAGTACTTC; CDR3aa: CASSGGGRETQYF
d_gene: TRBD2; abundance: -; j_gene: TRBJ2-7; v_gene: TRBV6-5; CDR3nt: TGTGCCAGCAGTGTAGCGGGTGAGCACGAGCAGTACTTC; CDR3aa: CASSVAGEHEQYF
d_gene: -; abundance: -; j_gene: TRBJ2-5; v_gene: TRBV21-1; CDR3nt: TGTGCCAGCGAGACGAGTGGTAGCGGGGCGAAAGAGACCCAGTACTTC; CDR3aa: CASETSGSGAKETQYF
d_gene: -; abundance: once; j_gene: TRBJ1-2; v_gene: TRBV18; CDR3nt: TGTGCCAGCTCACCACCGGGAAGGCCTTATTTCGGGGATGGCTACACCTTC; CDR3aa: CASSPPGRPYFGDGYTF
d_gene: TRBD1; abundance: -; j_gene: TRBJ1-4; v_gene: TRBV28; CDR3nt: TGTGCCAGCAGTTTCCGACAGGGGAAGGAAAAACTGTTTTTT; CDR3aa: CASSFRQGKEKLFF
d_gene: -; abundance: -; j_gene: TRBJ1-4; v_gene: TRBV2; CDR3nt: TGTGCCAGCTATGTACCGGGTAAAGAAAAACTGTTTTTT; CDR3aa: CASYVPGKEKLFF
d_gene: -; abundance: -; j_gene: TRBJ1-5; v_gene: TRBV18; CDR3nt: TGTGCCAGCTCACCAGGGGCGAACAATCAGCCCCAGCATTTT; CDR3aa: CASSPGANNQPQHF
d_gene: TRBD1; abundance: few; j_gene: TRBJ1-2; v_gene: TRBV5-6; CDR3nt: TGTGCCAGCAGCATCCGGGACAGTGTCTATGGCTACACCTTC; CDR3aa: CASSIRDSVYGYTF
d_gene: -; abundance: -; j_gene: TRBJ1-2; v_gene: TRBV5-1; CDR3nt: TGCGCCAGCAGCGCTTCGGGGGGAAACTATGGCTACACCTTC; CDR3aa: CASSASGGNYGYTF
d_gene: -; abundance: -; j_gene: TRBJ1-3; v_gene: TRBV19; CDR3nt: TGTGCCAGTTCCAACAATCTAGGCCTCTCTGGAAACACCATATATTTT; CDR3aa: CASSNNLGLSGNTIYF
d_gene: -; abundance: -; j_gene: TRBJ1-1; v_gene: TRBV9; CDR3nt: TGTGCCAGCAGCGTAGAAGGGGGGGGCTCAGCTTTCTTT; CDR3aa: CASSVEGGGSAFF
d_gene: TRBD2; abundance: -; j_gene: TRBJ2-1; v_gene: TRBV19; CDR3nt: TGTGCCAGTAGTATTACGGGGCTAGCGGGAGATACCTCCTACAATGAGCAGTTCTTC; CDR3aa: CASSITGLAGDTSYNEQFF
d_gene: TRBD2; abundance: -; j_gene: TRBJ2-1; v_gene: TRBV2; CDR3nt: TGTGCCAGCAGTGTTAGCGGGAGGGCAAGGAATGAGCAGTTCTTC; CDR3aa: CASSVSGRARNEQFF
d_gene: TRBD1; abundance: -; j_gene: TRBJ1-5; v_gene: TRBV5-8; CDR3nt: TGTGCCAGCAGCTCCGGGACAGCCCGGCAGCCCCAGCATTTT; CDR3aa: CASSSGTARQPQHF